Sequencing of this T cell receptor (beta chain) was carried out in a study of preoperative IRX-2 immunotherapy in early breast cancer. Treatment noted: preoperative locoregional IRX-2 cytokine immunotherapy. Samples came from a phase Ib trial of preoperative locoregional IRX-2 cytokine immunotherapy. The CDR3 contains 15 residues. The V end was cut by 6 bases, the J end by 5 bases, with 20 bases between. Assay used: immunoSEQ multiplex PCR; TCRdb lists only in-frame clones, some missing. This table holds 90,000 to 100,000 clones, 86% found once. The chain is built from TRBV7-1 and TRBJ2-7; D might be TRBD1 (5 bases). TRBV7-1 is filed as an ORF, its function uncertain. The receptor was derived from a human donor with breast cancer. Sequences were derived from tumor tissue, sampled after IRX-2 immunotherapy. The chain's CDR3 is CASRPLSGQGDEQYF. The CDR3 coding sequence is TGTGCCAGCAGACCCCTTTCGGGTCAAGGGGACGAGCAGTACTTC.